Sequencing of this T cell receptor (beta chain) was carried out in a study of beta chain features in type 1 diabetes. General observations from the study: TCRB CDR3s were moderately but significantly shorter in Type 1 diabetes patients in all four CD4+ subsets.

This clone has a count of ten or more. What it recognizes is unknown. The CDR3 spans 12 residues. Germline V gene lookup returns CDR1 LNHNV and CDR2 YYDKDF (reference sequence). Trimming left V 4 bases short and J 4 bases short, with 5 bases between. The investigators reverse transcribed all of the isolated RNA, so they sequenced expressed TCRB transcripts. Some clones are missing from TCRdb's copy, which holds only in-frame ones; the method was immunoSEQ multiplex PCR. This sample has around 250,000 clones, with around 15% found just once. The chain links TRBV15 to TRBJ1-5; D is undetermined. The sequenced material came from naive CD4+ T cells from blood. This clonotype was sampled from a man aged 25 to 40 with type 1 diabetes. The CDR3 here is CATSIPNQPQHF. The CDR3, as DNA: TGTGCCACCAGCATTCCAAATCAGCCCCAGCATTTT.